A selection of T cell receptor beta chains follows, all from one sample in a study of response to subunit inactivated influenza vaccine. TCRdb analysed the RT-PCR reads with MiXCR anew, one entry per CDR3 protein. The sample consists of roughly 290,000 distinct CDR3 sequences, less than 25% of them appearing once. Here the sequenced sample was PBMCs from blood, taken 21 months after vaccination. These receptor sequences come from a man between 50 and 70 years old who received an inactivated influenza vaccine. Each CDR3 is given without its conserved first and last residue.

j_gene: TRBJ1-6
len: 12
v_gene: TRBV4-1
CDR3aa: ASSQVESGSPLH

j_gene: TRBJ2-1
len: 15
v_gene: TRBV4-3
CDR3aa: ASSQDRGTEGLNEQF

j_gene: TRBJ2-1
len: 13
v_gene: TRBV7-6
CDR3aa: ASSLFSGSLDEQF

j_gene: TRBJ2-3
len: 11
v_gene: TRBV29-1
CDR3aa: SVERGSTDTQY

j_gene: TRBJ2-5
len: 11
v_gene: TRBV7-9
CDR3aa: ASSLGGFETQY

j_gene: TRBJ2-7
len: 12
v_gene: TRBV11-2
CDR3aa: ASSYRDRGAEQY

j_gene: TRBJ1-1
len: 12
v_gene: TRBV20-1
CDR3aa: SAEPGGMNTEAF

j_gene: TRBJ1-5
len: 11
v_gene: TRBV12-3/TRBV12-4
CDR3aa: ASSLRGFQPQH

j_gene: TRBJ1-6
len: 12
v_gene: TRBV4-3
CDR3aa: ASSQDPRQGTLH

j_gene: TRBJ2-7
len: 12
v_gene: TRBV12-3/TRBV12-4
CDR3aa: ASSFEDWSYEQY

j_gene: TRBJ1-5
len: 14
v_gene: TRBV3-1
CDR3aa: ASSQAGTIGNQPQH

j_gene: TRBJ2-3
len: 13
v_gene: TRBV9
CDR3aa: ASSVGGGGTDTQY

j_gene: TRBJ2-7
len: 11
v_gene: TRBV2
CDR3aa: ASKGTGAYEQY

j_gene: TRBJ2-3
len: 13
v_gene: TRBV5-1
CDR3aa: ASSLVGPFTDTQY

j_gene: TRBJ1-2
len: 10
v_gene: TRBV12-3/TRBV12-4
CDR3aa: ASAQANYGYT

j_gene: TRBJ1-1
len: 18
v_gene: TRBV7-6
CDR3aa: ASSRPQLRQENLGNTEAF

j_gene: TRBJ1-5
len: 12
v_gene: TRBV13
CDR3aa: DSSLGQHNQPQH